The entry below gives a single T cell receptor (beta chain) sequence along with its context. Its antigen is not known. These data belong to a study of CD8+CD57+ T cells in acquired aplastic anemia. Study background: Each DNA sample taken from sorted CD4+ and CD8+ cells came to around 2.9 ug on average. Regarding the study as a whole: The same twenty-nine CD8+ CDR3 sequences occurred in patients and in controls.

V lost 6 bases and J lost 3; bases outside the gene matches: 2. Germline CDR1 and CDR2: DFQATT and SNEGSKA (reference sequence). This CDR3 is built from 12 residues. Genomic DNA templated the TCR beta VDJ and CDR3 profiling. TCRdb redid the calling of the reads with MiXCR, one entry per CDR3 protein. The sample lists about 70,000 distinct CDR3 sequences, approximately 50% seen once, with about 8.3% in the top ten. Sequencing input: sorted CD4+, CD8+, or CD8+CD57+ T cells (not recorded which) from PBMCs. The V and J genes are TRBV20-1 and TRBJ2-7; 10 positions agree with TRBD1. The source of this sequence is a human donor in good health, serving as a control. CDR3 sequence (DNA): TGCAGTGCGGACAGGGGGGACTACGAGCAGTACTTC. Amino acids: CSADRGDYEQYF.